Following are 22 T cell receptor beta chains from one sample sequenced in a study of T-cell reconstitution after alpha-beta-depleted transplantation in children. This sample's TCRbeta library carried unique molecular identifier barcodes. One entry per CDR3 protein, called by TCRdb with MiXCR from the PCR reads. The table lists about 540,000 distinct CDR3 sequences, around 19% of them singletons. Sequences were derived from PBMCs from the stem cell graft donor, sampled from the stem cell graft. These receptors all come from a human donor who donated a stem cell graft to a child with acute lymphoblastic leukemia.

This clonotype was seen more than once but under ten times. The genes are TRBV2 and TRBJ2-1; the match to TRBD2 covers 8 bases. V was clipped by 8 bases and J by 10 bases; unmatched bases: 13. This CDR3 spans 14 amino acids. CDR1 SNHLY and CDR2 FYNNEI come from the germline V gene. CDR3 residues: CASFTGTRGGEQFF. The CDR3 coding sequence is TGTGCCAGCTTCACCGGGACTAGGGGCGGCGAGCAGTTCTTC.

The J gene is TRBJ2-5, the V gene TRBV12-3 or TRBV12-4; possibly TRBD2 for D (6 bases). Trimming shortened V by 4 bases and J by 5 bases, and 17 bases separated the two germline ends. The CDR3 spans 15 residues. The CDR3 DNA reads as TGTGCCAGCAGTTCAAGCAGCAGGGCGGGGGAGACCCAGTACTTC. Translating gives CASSSSSRAGETQYF.

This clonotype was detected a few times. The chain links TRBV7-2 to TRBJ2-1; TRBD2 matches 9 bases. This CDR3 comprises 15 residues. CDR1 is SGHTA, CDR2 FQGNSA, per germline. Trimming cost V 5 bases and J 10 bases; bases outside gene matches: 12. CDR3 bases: TGTGCCAGCAGCCGCGGGGGTAGCGGGAGCCGAGAGCAGTTCTTC. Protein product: CASSRGGSGSREQFF.

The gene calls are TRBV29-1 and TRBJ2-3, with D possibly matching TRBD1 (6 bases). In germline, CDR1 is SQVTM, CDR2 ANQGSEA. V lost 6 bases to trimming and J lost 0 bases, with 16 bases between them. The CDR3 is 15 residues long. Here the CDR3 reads CSVVLRGKSTDTQYF. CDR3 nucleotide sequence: TGCAGCGTCGTCTTGAGGGGGAAGAGCACAGATACGCAGTATTTT.

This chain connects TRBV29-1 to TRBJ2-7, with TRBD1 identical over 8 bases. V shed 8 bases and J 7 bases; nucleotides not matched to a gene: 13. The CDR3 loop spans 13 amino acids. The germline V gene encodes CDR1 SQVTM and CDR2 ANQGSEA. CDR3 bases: TGCAGCATCGCTCTGACAGGGGCTGGAGAGCAGTACTTC. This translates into CSIALTGAGEQYF.

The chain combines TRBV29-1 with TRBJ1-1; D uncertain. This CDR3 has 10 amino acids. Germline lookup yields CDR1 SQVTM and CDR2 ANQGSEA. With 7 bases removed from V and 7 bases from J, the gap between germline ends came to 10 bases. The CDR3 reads CSALSFEAFF. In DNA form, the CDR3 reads TGCAGCGCTTTAAGCTTTGAAGCTTTCTTT. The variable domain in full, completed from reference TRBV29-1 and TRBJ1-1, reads SAVISQKPSRDICQRGTSLTIQCQVDSQVTMMFWYRQQPGQSLTLIATANQGSEATYESGFVIDKFPISRPNLTFSTLTVSNMSPEDSSIYLCSALSFEAFFGQGTRLTVV.

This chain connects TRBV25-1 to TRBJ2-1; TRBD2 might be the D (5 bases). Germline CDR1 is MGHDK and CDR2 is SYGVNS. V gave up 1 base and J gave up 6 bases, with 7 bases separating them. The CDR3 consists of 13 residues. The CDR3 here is CASSEWRSNEQFF. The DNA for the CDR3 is TGTGCCAGCAGTGAATGGAGGAGCAATGAGCAGTTCTTC.

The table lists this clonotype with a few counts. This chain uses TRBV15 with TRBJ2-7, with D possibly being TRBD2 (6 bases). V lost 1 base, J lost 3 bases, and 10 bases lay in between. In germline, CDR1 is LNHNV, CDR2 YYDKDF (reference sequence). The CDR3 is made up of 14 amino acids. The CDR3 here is CATSRATRNYEQYF. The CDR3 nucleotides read TGTGCCACCAGCAGAGCGACTAGAAACTACGAGCAGTACTTC.

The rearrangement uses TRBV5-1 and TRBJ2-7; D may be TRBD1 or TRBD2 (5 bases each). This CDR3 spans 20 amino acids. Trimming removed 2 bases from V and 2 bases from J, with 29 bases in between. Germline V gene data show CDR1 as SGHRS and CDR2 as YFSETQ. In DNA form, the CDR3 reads TGCGCCAGCAGCTTCGGAGACAGTCGAGCGGCCTGGCAGGATCCCTACGAGCAGTACTTC. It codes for CASSFGDSRAAWQDPYEQYF.

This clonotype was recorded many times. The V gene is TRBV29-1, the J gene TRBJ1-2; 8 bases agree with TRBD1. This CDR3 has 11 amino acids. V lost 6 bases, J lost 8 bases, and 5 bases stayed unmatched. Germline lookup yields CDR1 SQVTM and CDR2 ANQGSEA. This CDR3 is CSVQGARGYTF. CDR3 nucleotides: TGCAGCGTCCAGGGGGCGCGGGGCTACACCTTC.

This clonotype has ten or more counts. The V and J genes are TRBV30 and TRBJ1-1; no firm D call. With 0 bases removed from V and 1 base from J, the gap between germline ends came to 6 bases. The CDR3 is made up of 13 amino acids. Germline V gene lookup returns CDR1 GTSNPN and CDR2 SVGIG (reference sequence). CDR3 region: CAWSVGGNTEAFF. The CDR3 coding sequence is TGTGCCTGGAGTGTAGGAGGGAACACTGAAGCTTTCTTT. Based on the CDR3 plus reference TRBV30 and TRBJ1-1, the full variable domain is SQTIHQWPATLVQPVGSPLSLECTVEGTSNPNLYWYRQAAGRGLQLLFYSVGIGQISSEVPQNLSASRPQDRQFILSSKKLLLSDSGFYLCAWSVGGNTEAFFGQGTRLTVV.

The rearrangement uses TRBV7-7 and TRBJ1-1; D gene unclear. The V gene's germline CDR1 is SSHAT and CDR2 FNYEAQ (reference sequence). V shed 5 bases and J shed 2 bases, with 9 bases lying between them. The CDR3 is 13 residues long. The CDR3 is CASSPTRNTEAFF. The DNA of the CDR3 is TGTGCCAGCAGCCCGACAAGAAACACTGAAGCTTTCTTT.

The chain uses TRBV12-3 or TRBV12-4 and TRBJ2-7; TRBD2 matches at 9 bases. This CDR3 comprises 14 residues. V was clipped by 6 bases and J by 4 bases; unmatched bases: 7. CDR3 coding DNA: TGTGCCAGCAGACCCGGACTAGCGCCTTACGAGCAGTACTTC. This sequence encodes CASRPGLAPYEQYF.

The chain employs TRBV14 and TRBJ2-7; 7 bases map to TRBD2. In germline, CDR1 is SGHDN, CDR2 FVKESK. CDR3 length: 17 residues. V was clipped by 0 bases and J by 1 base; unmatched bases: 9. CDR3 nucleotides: TGTGCCAGCAGCCAAGATCGGGCGGGAGCCCCTTCCTACGAGCAGTACTTC. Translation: CASSQDRAGAPSYEQYF.

The CDR3 bases are TGCGCCAGCAGCTTCTTACCAGGGGGCATATCTAATGAAAAACTGTTTTTT. Its translation is CASSFLPGGISNEKLFF. V and J are TRBV5-1 and TRBJ1-4, with 8 positions matching TRBD1. The germline V gene encodes CDR1 SGHRS and CDR2 YFSETQ. CDR3 length equals 17 residues. V trimming: 2 bases; J trimming: 3 bases; junction bases outside the gene matches: 9.

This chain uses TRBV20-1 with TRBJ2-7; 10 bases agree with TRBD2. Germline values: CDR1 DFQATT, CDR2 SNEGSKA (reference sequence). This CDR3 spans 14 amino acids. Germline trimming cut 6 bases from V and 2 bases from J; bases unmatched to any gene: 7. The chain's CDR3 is CSAPGLAEPYEQYF. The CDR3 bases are TGCAGTGCCCCTGGACTAGCGGAACCCTACGAGCAGTACTTC.

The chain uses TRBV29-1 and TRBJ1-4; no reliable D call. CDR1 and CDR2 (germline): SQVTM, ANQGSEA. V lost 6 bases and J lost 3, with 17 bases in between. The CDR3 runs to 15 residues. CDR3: CSVSDEWQPNEKLFF. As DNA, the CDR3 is TGCAGCGTGTCGGATGAATGGCAGCCTAATGAAAAACTGTTTTTT. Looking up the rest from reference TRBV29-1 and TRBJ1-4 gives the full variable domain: SAVISQKPSRDICQRGTSLTIQCQVDSQVTMMFWYRQQPGQSLTLIATANQGSEATYESGFVIDKFPISRPNLTFSTLTVSNMSPEDSSIYLCSVSDEWQPNEKLFFGSGTQLSVL.

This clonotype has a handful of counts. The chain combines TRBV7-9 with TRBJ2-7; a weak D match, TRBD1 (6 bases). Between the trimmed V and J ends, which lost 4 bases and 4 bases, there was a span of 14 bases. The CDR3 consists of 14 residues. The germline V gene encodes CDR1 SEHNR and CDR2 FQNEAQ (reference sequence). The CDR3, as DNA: TGTGCCAGCAGCTCCACCGGGACATGGTACGAGCAGTACTTC. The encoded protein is CASSSTGTWYEQYF.

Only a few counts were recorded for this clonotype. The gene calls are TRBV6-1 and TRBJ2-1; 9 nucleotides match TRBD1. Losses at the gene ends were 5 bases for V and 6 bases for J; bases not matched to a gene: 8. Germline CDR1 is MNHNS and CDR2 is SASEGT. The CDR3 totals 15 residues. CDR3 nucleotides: TGTGCCAGCAGTAAACGCGGACAGGGGAGCAATGAGCAGTTCTTC. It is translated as CASSKRGQGSNEQFF.

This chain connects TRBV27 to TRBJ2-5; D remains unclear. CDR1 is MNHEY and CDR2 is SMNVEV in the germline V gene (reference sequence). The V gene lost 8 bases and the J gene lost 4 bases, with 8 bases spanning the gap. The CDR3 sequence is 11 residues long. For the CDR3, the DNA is TGTGCCAGCCTCTTTCGAGAGACCCAGTACTTC. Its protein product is CASLFRETQYF.

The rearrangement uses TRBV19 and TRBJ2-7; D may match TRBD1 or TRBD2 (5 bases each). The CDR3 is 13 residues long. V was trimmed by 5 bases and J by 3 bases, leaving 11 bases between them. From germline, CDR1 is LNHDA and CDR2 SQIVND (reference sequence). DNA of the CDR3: TGTGCCAGTAGTGACCGGGACGGCTACGAGCAGTACTTC. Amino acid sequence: CASSDRDGYEQYF.

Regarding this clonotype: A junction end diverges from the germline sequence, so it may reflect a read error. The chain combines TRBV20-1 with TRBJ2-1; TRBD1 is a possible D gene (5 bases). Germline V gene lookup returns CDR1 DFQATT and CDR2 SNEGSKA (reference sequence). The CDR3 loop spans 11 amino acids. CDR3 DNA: TGCAGTGCCACCAGCATTGGGAAAGGGGTCTTC. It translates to CSATSIGKGVF.